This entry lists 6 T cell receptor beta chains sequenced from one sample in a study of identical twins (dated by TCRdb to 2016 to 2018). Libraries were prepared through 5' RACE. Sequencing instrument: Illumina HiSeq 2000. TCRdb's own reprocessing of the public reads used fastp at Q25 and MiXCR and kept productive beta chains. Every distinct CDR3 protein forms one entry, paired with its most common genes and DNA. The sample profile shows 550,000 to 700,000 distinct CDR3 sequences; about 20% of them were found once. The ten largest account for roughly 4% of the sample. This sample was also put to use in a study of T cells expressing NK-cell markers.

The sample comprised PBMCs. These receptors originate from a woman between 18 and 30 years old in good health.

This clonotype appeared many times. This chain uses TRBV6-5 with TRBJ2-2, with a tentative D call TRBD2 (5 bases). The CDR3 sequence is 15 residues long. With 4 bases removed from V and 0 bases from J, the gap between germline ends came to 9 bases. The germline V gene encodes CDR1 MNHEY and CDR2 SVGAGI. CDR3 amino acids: CASSSRTANTGELFF. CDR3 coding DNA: TGTGCCAGCAGTTCCCGGACTGCGAACACCGGGGAGCTGTTTTTT.

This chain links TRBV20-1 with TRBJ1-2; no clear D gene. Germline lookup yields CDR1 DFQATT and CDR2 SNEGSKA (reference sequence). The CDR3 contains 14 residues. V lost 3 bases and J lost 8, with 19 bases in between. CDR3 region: CSASPRQVARGYTF. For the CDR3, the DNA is TGCAGTGCTAGTCCCCGCCAGGTAGCTCGGGGCTACACCTTC.

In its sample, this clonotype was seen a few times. The CDR3 DNA is TGCAGTGCTCGCCGGGACAGGGACCACGAGCAGTACTTC. Protein sequence: CSARRDRDHEQYF. The chain recombines TRBV20-1 with TRBJ2-7, with 9 bases identical to TRBD1. Germline CDR1 and CDR2: DFQATT and SNEGSKA (reference sequence). The trim removed 5 bases at V and 5 bases at J, leaving 7 bases unmatched. This CDR3 has 13 residues.

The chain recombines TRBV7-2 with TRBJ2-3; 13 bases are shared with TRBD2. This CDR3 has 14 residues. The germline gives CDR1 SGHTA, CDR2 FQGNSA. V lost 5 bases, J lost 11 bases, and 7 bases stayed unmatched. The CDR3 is CASSIGTSGIGQYF. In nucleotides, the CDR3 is TGTGCCAGCAGCATCGGGACTAGCGGGATCGGGCAGTATTTT. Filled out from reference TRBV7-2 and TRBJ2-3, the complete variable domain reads GAGVSQSPSNKVTEKGKDVELRCDPISGHTALYWYRQSLGQGLEFLIYFQGNSAPDKSGLPSDRFSAERTGGSVSTLTIQRTQQEDSAVYLCASSIGTSGIGQYFGPGTRLTVL.

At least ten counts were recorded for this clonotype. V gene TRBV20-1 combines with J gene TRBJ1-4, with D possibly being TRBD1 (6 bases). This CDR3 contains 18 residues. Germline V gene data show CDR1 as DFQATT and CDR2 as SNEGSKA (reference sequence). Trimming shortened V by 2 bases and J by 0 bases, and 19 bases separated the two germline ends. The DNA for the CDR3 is TGCAGTGCTAGAAGCGTCGGGGGGCGCAGGGCAACTAATGAAAAACTGTTTTTT. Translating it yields CSARSVGGRRATNEKLFF.

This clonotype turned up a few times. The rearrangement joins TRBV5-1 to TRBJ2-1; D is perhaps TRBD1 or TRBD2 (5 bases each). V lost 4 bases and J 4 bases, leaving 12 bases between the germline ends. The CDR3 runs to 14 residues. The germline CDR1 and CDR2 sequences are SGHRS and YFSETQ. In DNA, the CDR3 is TGCGCCAGCAGCCGAGGGACCGAGTACAATGAGCAGTTCTTC. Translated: CASSRGTEYNEQFF.